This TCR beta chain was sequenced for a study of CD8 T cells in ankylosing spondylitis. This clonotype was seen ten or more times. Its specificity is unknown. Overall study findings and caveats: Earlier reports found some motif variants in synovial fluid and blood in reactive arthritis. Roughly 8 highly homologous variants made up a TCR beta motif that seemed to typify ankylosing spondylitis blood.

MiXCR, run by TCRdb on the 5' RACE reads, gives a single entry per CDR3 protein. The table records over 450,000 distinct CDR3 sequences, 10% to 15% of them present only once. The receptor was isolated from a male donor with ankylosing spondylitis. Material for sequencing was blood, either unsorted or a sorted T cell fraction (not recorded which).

Here the CDR3 DNA reads TGTGCCAGCAGCTTGCAGGTGGCTAGCGGGAGGAATGAGCAGTTCTTC. Protein sequence: CASSLQVASGRNEQFF. The J gene is TRBJ2-1, the V gene TRBV5-4; TRBD2 aligns across 11 bases. The CDR3 contains 16 residues. Looked up from germline, CDR1 is SGHNT and CDR2 is YYREEE (reference sequence). Losses at the gene ends were 1 base for V and 7 bases for J; bases not matched to a gene: 7.